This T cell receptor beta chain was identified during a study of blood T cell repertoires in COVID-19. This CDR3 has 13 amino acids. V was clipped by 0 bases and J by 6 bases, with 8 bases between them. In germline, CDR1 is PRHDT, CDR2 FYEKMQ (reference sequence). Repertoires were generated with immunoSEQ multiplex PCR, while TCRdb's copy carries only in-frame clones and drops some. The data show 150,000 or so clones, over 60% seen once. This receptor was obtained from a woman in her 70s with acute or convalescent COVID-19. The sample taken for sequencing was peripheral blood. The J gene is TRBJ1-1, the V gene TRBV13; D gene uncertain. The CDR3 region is CASSLGGVAEAFF. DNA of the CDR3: TGTGCCAGCAGCTTAGGGGGAGTGGCTGAAGCTTTCTTT.